The clone carrying this T cell receptor beta chain was counted ten times or more. The authors made TCR beta cDNA from around 500 ng total RNA with a constant-region primer. Libraries of TCR beta came from three nested multiplex PCR rounds with slightly modified ARM-PCR. TRBV1-TRBV30 forward primers paired with a C-beta reverse primer drove the first two PCR rounds, roughly 10 cycles each. TCRdb re-derived calls from the multiplex PCR reads in MiXCR, one entry per CDR3 protein. This sample has 95,000 to 150,000 distinct CDR3 sequences; approximately 71% occur once, and the top ten carry over 8%. V was pared by 5 bases and J by 4 bases, with 3 bases of the junction left unmatched. The CDR3 has 14 amino acids. The V gene's germline CDR1 is SGHDN and CDR2 FVKESK. This record belongs to a study of tumor-infiltrating lymphocytes in primary liver carcinoma. Across the whole study: Subjects consisted of male and female patients aged 30 to 69 years.

Each 20-30 mg portion of unsorted bulk tissue served as the source for co-extraction of RNA and DNA. The patients, who had chronic HBV infection, were treatment-naive (untreated). The source is a woman aged 55-69 years with primary liver carcinoma and hepatitis B virus infection. Material: tumor-adjacent normal liver tissue. The chain links TRBV14 to TRBJ2-2, with TRBD2 matching 8 bases. The CDR3 DNA sequence: TGTGCCAGCAGCAGACTAGCGAGCACCGGGGAGCTGTTTTTT. Residues: CASSRLASTGELFF.